This TCR beta chain was sequenced for a study of response to subunit inactivated influenza vaccine. The table lists this clonotype with a few counts. The target antigen is unknown. TCRdb used MiXCR to reprocess the RT-PCR reads, holding one entry per CDR3 protein. Found here are 650,000 or so distinct CDR3 sequences, roughly 15% of them singletons; the top ten hold 6% to 9.5%. The V segment lost 6 bases and the J segment 3 bases; nucleotides outside the gene matches: 4. This CDR3 has 13 residues. CDR1 and CDR2 (germline): DFQATT, SNEGSKA (reference sequence). Overall study findings and caveats: Each seasonal influenza vaccination recruits few new T cells, the authors suggested.

The chain uses TRBV20-1 and TRBJ1-2; 10 bases align to TRBD1. The TCR comes from a middle-aged man who received an inactivated influenza vaccine. Here the sequenced sample was PBMCs from blood, taken less than 15 days before vaccination. The CDR3 coding sequence is TGCAGTGCCGGGACAGGGGACGACTATGGCTACACCTTC. Translation: CSAGTGDDYGYTF.